A selection of T cell receptor beta chains follows, all from one sample in a study of cytomegalovirus exposure and HLA in healthy donors. TCRdb keeps only in-frame clones here, not all; method: immunoSEQ multiplex PCR. The top ten hold 3% of the sample, which has 65,000 to 90,000 clones, roughly 80% seen once. Sequencing used PBMCs. Receptors originate from a man aged 35 to 55 in good health and CMV-seronegative. Each CDR3 is given with its conserved first and last residue. The D gene is left open where the match is weak. Size is omitted from some rows. Given values are once, few, many or a class for expanded clones.

D gene	clone size	J gene	V gene	CDR3 DNA	CDR3 protein
-	-	TRBJ2-2	TRBV7-2	TGTGCCAGCAGCCTCATAGGGCAGGGGAACACCGGGGAGCTGTTTTTT	CASSLIGQGNTGELFF
-	-	TRBJ1-2	TRBV30	TGTGCCTGGAGAGAAGGACAGTCCTATGGCTACACCTTC	CAWREGQSYGYTF
TRBD1	-	TRBJ2-2	TRBV9	TGTGCCAGCAGCCCCTGGTCCGGGACAGGGCTGACCGGGGAGCTGTTTTTT	CASSPWSGTGLTGELFF
-	-	TRBJ2-7	TRBV28	TGTGCCAGCAGCCCCACCGGGAGCCCCTACGAGCAGTACTTC	CASSPTGSPYEQYF
-	-	TRBJ2-3	TRBV6-6	TGTGCCACCGAGAGGTGGGAGGGCACAGATACGCAGTATTTT	CATERWEGTDTQYF
-	-	TRBJ1-1	TRBV10-1	TGCGCCAGCCCAATAACCGGGAACACTGAAGCTTTCTTT	CASPITGNTEAFF
TRBD1	-	TRBJ2-7	TRBV28	TGTGCCAGCATTAACTTAGGACAGGGAGTAGGCTACGAGCAGTACTTC	CASINLGQGVGYEQYF
-	-	TRBJ2-3	TRBV11-2	TGTGCCAGCAGCACCCGGACAGCCACAGATACGCAGTATTTT	CASSTRTATDTQYF
TRBD2	-	TRBJ2-3	TRBV9	TGTGCCAGCAGCGTTGGGACTAGCGAGGCGGATACGCAGTATTTT	CASSVGTSEADTQYF
TRBD1	few	TRBJ1-5	TRBV4-2	TGTGCCAGCAGCCAAGCAGGGACAGGGCATCAGCCCCAGCATTTT	CASSQAGTGHQPQHF
TRBD2	-	TRBJ2-1	TRBV5-1	TGCGCCAGCAGCCCTGGCGTTAGCGGGGCACCCAATGAGCAGTTCTTC	CASSPGVSGAPNEQFF
-	-	TRBJ1-1	TRBV19	TGTGCCAGCAACCTTGGGTGGCGCAGGTCCGACACTGAAGCTTTCTTT	CASNLGWRRSDTEAFF
-	-	TRBJ1-5	TRBV6-6	TGTGCCAGCAGTTCGACAGAATATAGCAATCAGCCCCAGCATTTT	CASSSTEYSNQPQHF
-	-	TRBJ2-7	TRBV10-3	TGTGCCATCAGTGAGTCTATTCTAGACGAGCAGTACTTC	CAISESILDEQYF
-	-	TRBJ2-2	TRBV7-8	TGTGCCAGCAGCCTCGGACACCTGGCCATAACCGGGGAGCTGTTTTTT	CASSLGHLAITGELFF
TRBD1	-	TRBJ1-6	TRBV25-1	TGTGCCAGCAGTGGGGACAGGGAATATTCACCCCTCCACTTT	CASSGDREYSPLHF
TRBD1	-	TRBJ1-2	TRBV4-1	TGCGCCAGCAGCCGACTAGCCGGGACAGGGAGTTCCACCTTC	CASSRLAGTGSSTF
TRBD1	-	TRBJ1-5	TRBV11-3	TGTGCCAGCAGCCCTCAGGACAGGGGGCATCAGCCCCAGCATTTT	CASSPQDRGHQPQHF
TRBD1	few	TRBJ2-7	TRBV7-9	TGTGCCAGCAGCCCCTTGGACAGGGGGACCTACGAGCAGTACTTC	CASSPLDRGTYEQYF
-	-	TRBJ2-1	TRBV7-9	TGTGCCAGCAGCTTAGACAGCGGTAGGTCCTACAATGAGCAGTTCTTC	CASSLDSGRSYNEQFF
TRBD2	-	TRBJ2-3	TRBV6-4	TGTGCCAGCAGTGTGGATCAGCGGGGGGCTGGGGATACGCAGTATTTT	CASSVDQRGAGDTQYF
TRBD2	-	TRBJ2-1	TRBV28	TGTGCCAGCAGTGCCACTAGCGACTACAATGAGCAGTTCTTC	CASSATSDYNEQFF
TRBD1	-	TRBJ1-2	TRBV6-4	TGTGCCAGCAGGGGCCCCGGACAGGCGACTCATACTAACTATGGCTACACCTTC	CASRGPGQATHTNYGYTF
-	-	TRBJ2-2	TRBV27	TGTGCCAGCAGCTTCGGTACGAGCACCGGGGAGCTGTTTTTT	CASSFGTSTGELFF
TRBD1	-	TRBJ1-2	TRBV6-5	TGTGCCAGCAGTTCACGAGGGACAGGGGGGGACACCTTC	CASSSRGTGGDTF
-	-	TRBJ2-7	TRBV18	TGTGCCAGCTCATCCGGACTATCGTACTACGAGCAGTACTTC	CASSSGLSYYEQYF
-	few	TRBJ2-2	TRBV19	TGTGCCAGTAGTATGGGGCGGACCGGGGAGCTGTTTTTT	CASSMGRTGELFF
-	-	TRBJ1-2	TRBV5-8	TGTGCCAGCTCGGGCTACACCTTC	CASSGYTF
TRBD1	-	TRBJ1-5	TRBV7-6	TGTGCCAGCAGCTTAGGGACAGGGGAACAGCCCCAGCATTTT	CASSLGTGEQPQHF
TRBD2	-	TRBJ2-2	TRBV4-3	TGCGCCAGCAGCCAACGCGGACTAGCGGTGACGAACACCGGGGAGCTGTTTTTT	CASSQRGLAVTNTGELFF
-	-	TRBJ2-7	TRBV28	TGTGCCAGCAGTGAGGCTGGGGGGAGCGAGCAGTACTTC	CASSEAGGSEQYF
-	-	TRBJ1-5	TRBV4-1	TGTGCCAGCAGCAGGGAGAATGACCCCAATCAGCCCCAGCATTTT	CASSRENDPNQPQHF
-	-	TRBJ1-5	TRBV28	TGTGCCATCGGGAGGGGGGGCAATCAGCCCCAGCATTTT	CAIGRGGNQPQHF
-	once	TRBJ1-2	TRBV28	TGTGCCAGCAGTTTAAGTTTTAGCTATGGCTACACCTTC	CASSLSFSYGYTF
-	-	TRBJ2-5	TRBV15	TGTGCCACCAGCAAAATCGACTCCCAAGAGACCCAGTACTTC	CATSKIDSQETQYF
TRBD1	many	TRBJ2-6	TRBV4-3	TGCGCCAGCAGCCCGAGGACAGGGGATGGGGCCAACGTCCTGACTTTC	CASSPRTGDGANVLTF
TRBD2	-	TRBJ2-3	TRBV7-8	TGTGCCAGCAGCAGGACTAGCGGGGACACAGATACGCAGTATTTT	CASSRTSGDTDTQYF
-	-	TRBJ2-5	TRBV27	TGTGCCAGCAGTTTAGGGCTAGCCGAGACCCAGTACTTC	CASSLGLAETQYF
TRBD1	-	TRBJ1-3	TRBV28	TGTGCCAGCAGCTTGGGACAGAACTCTGGAAACACCATATATTTT	CASSLGQNSGNTIYF